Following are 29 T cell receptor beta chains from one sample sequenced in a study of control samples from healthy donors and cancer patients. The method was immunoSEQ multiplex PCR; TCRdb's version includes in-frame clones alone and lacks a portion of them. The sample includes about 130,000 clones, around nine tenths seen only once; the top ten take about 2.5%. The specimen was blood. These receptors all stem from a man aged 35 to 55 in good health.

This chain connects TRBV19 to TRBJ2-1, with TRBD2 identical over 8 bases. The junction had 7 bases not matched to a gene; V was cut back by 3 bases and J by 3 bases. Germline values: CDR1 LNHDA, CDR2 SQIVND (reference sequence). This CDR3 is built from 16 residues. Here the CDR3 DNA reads TGTGCCAGTAGTATCTTCCTCGGGACTAGCTACAATGAGCAGTTCTTC. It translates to CASSIFLGTSYNEQFF.

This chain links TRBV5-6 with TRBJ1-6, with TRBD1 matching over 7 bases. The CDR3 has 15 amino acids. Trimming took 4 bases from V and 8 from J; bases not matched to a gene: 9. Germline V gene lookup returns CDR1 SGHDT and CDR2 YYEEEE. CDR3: CASSRPGQWDSPLHF. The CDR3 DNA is TGTGCCAGCAGCAGGCCGGGACAGTGGGATTCACCCCTCCACTTT.

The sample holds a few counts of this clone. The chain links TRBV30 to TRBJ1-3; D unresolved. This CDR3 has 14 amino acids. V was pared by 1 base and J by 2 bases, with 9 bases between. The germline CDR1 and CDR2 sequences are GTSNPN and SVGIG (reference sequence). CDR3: CAWSGAHTGNTIYF. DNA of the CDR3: TGTGCCTGGAGTGGGGCGCATACTGGAAACACCATATATTTT.

This CDR3 is CASSQALAGREQYF. CDR3 nucleotides: TGTGCCAGCAGCCAAGCGCTAGCGGGGAGGGAGCAGTACTTC. This chain connects TRBV4-2 to TRBJ2-7; 9 bases are shared with TRBD2. CDR3 length: 14 amino acids. Trimming at V came to 1 base and at J to 7 bases, leaving 5 bases not matched to a gene. Germline CDR1 and CDR2: LGHNA and YNFKEQ.

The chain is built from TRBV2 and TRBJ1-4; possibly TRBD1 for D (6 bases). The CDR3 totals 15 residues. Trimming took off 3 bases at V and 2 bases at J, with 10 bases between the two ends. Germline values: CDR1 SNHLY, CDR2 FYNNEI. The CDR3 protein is CASSDRGTTNEKLFF. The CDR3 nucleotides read TGTGCCAGCAGTGACAGGGGAACGACTAATGAAAAACTGTTTTTT.

CDR3 residues: CASSVLSPGQDTFSGNTIYF. The CDR3 nucleotides read TGTGCCAGCAGTGTTCTCAGTCCTGGACAGGATACCTTCTCTGGAAACACCATATATTTT. The genes are TRBV2 and TRBJ1-3, with 7 bases aligning to TRBD1. V lost 4 bases to trimming and J lost 0 bases; unmatched junction nucleotides: 18. The CDR3 covers 20 residues. CDR1 and CDR2 from the germline V gene are SNHLY and FYNNEI.

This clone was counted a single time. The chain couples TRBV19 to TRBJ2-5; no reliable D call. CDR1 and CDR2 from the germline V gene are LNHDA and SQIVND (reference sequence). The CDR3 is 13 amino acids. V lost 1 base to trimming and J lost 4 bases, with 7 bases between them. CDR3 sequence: CASSIVLRETQYF. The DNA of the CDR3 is TGTGCCAGTAGTATAGTACTGAGAGAGACCCAGTACTTC. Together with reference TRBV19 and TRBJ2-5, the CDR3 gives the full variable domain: DGGITQSPKYLFRKEGQNVTLSCEQNLNHDAMYWYRQDPGQGLRLIYYSQIVNDFQKGDIAEGYSVSREKKESFPLTVTSAQKNPTAFYLCASSIVLRETQYFGPGTRLLVL.

The CDR3 loop is CASSPPLAGSSTDTQYF. For the CDR3, the DNA is TGTGCCAGCTCACCACCCCTAGCGGGGAGCAGCACAGATACGCAGTATTTT. V is TRBV18 and J is TRBJ2-3, with 9 bases identical to TRBD2. This CDR3 comprises 17 residues. J gave up 0 bases and V 0 bases, and 4 bases lay outside the gene matches. Germline V gene data show CDR1 as KGHSH and CDR2 as LQKENI. The full variable domain, in which reference TRBV18 and TRBJ2-3 provide the parts outside the CDR3, is NAGVMQNPRHLVRRRGQEARLRCSPMKGHSHVYWYRQLPEEGLKFMVYLQKENIIDESGMPKERFSAEFPKEGPSILRIQQVVRGDSAAYFCASSPPLAGSSTDTQYFGPGTRLTVL.

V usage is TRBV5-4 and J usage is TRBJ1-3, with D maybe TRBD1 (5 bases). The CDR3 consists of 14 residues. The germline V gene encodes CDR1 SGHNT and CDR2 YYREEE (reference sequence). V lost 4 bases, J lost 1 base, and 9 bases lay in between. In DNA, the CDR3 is TGTGCCAGCAGCCCGACAGCATCTGGAAACACCATATATTTT. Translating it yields CASSPTASGNTIYF.

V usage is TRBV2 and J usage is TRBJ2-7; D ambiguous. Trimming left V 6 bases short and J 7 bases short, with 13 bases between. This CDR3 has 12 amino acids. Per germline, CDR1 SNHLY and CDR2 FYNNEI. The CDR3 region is CASSQDPREQYF. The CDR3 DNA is TGTGCCAGCAGCCAGGACCCCAGGGAGCAGTACTTC. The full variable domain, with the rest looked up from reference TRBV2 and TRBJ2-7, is EPEVTQTPSHQVTQMGQEVILRCVPISNHLYFYWYRQILGQKVEFLVSFYNNEISEKSEIFDDQFSVERPDGSNFTLKIRSTKLEDSAMYFCASSQDPREQYFGPGTRLTVT.

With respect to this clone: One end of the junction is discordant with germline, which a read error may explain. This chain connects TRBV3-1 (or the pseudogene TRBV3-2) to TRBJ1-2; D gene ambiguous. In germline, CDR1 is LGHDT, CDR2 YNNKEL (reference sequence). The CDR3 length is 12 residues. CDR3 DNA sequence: TGTGCCAGCAGCCAAGGTGGGATCCGGACCTCTTTC. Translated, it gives CASSQGGIRTSF.

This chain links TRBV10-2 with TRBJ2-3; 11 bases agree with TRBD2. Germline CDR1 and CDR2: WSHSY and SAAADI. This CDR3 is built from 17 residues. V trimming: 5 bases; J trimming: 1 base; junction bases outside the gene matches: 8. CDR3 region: CASSWASGGPGTDTQYF. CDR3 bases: TGCGCCAGCAGTTGGGCTAGCGGGGGGCCCGGCACAGATACGCAGTATTTT.

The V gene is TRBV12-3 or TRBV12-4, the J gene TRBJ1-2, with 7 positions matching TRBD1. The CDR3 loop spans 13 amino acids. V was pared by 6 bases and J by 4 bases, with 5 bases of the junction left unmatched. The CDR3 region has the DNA TGTGCCAGCAGCCCGGGACAGCTCTATGGCTACACCTTC. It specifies CASSPGQLYGYTF.

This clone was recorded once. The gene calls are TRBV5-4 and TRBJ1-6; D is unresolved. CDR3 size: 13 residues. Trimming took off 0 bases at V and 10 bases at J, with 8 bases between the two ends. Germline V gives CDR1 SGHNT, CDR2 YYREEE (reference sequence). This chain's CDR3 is CASSLELDSPLHF. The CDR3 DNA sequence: TGTGCCAGCAGCTTGGAGTTGGACTCACCCCTCCACTTT.

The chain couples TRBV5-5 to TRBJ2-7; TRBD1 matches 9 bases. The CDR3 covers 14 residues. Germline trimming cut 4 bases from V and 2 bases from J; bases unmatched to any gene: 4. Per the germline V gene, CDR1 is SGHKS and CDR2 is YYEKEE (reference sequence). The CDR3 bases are TGTGCCAGCAGCCTACGACAGGGGGCCTACGAGCAGTACTTC. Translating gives CASSLRQGAYEQYF.

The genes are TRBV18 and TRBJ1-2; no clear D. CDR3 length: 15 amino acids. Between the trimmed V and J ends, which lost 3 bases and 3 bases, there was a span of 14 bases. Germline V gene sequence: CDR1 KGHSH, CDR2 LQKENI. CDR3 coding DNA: TGTGCCAGCTCACCCCGGCGTGAGTTAGACTATGGCTACACCTTC. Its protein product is CASSPRRELDYGYTF. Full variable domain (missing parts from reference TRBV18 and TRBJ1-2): NAGVMQNPRHLVRRRGQEARLRCSPMKGHSHVYWYRQLPEEGLKFMVYLQKENIIDESGMPKERFSAEFPKEGPSILRIQQVVRGDSAAYFCASSPRRELDYGYTFGSGTRLTVV.

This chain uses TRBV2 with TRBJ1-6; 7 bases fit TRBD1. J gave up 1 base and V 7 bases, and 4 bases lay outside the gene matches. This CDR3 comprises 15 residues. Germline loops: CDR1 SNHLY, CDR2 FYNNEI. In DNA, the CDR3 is TGTGCCAGCAACGACAGGGTATCCTATAATTCACCCCTCCACTTT. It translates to CASNDRVSYNSPLHF.

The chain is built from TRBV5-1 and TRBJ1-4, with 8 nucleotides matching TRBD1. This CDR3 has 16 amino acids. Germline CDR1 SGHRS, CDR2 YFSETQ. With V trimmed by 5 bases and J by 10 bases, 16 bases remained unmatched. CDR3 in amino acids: CASSPGQGFISGKLFF. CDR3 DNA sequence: TGCGCCAGCAGTCCTGGACAGGGATTTATTAGTGGAAAACTGTTTTTT.

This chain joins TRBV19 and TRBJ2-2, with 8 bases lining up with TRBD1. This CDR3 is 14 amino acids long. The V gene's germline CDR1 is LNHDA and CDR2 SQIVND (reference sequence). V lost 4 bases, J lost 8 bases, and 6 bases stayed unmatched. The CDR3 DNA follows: TGTGCCAGTAGTACTGCAGGGGGCGAGGGGGAGCTGTTTTTT. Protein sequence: CASSTAGGEGELFF.

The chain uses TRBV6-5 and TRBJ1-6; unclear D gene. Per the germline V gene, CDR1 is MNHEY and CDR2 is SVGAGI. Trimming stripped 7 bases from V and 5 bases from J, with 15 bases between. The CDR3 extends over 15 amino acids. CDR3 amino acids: CASTQRVTDNSPLHF. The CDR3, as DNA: TGTGCCAGCACCCAGCGGGTTACGGATAATTCACCCCTCCACTTT.

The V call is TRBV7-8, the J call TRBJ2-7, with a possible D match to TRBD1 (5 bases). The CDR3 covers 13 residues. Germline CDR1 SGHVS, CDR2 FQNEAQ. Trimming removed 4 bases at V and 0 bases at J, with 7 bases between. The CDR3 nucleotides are TGTGCCAGCAGCTCTGACAGCTCCTACGAGCAGTACTTC. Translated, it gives CASSSDSSYEQYF.

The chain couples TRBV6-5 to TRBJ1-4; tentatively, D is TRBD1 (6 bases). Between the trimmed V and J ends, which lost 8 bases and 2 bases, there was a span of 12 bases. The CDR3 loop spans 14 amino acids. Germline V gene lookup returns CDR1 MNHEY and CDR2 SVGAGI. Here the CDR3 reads CASHRAATNEKLFF. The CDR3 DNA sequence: TGTGCCAGCCACAGGGCGGCGACTAATGAAAAACTGTTTTTT.

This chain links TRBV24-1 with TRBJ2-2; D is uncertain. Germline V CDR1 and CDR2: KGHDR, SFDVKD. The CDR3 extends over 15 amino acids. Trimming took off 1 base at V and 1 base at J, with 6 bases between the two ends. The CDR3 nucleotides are TGTGCCACCAGTGATTTAGGCAGGAACACCGGGGAGCTGTTTTTT. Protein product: CATSDLGRNTGELFF.

CDR3 DNA: TGTGCCGGGGGGGGAAGTCAACAGGGTTACTCTGGAAACACCATATATTTT. Translation gives CAGGGSQQGYSGNTIYF. The V gene is TRBV7-2, the J gene TRBJ1-3, with D perhaps TRBD1 (6 bases). The CDR3 runs 17 residues. V was shortened by 11 bases and J by 0 bases, with 23 bases between the two germline ends. Looked up from germline, CDR1 is SGHTA and CDR2 is FQGNSA.

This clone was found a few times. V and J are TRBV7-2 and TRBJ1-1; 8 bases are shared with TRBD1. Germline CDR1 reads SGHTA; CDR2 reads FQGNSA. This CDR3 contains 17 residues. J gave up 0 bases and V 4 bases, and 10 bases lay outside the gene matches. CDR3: CASSWRTGRILNTEAFF. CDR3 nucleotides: TGTGCCAGCAGCTGGAGGACAGGGAGAATCTTGAACACTGAAGCTTTCTTT.

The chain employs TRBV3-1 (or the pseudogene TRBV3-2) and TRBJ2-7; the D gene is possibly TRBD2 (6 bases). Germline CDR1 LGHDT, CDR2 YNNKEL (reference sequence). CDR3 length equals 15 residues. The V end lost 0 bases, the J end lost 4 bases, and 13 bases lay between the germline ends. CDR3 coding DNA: TGTGCCAGCAGCCAAGAGGAGCGGGCCAGATACGAGCAGTACTTC. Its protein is CASSQEERARYEQYF.

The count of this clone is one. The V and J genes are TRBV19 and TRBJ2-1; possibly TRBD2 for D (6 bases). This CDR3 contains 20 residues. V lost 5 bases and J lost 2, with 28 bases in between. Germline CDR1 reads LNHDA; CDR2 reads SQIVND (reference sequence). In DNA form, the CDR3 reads TGTGCCAGTAGTCTTTCCGGGGGTAGCCCCAACCCATTTGCCTACAATGAGCAGTTCTTC. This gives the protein CASSLSGGSPNPFAYNEQFF. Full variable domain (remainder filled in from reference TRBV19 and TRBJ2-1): DGGITQSPKYLFRKEGQNVTLSCEQNLNHDAMYWYRQDPGQGLRLIYYSQIVNDFQKGDIAEGYSVSREKKESFPLTVTSAQKNPTAFYLCASSLSGGSPNPFAYNEQFFGPGTRLTVL.

The CDR3 DNA reads TGTGCCAGCAGCGATAAAACTGGAATGTCCTACAATGAGCAGTTCTTC. It is translated as CASSDKTGMSYNEQFF. The genes are TRBV7-9 and TRBJ2-1; D is unclear. V lost 5 bases and J lost 1, with 15 bases in between. The CDR3 spans 16 residues. CDR1 is SEHNR and CDR2 is FQNEAQ in the germline V gene (reference sequence).

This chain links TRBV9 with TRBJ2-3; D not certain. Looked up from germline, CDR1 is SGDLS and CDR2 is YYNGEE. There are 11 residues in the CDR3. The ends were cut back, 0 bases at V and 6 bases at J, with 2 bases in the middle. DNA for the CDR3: TGTGCCAGCAGCGTAGGCGATACGCAGTATTTT. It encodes CASSVGDTQYF.